Listed below are T cell receptor beta chains from one sample, sequenced in a study of cytomegalovirus exposure and HLA in healthy donors. The protocol was immunoSEQ multiplex PCR, while the TCRdb copy is restricted to in-frame clones and leaves out a portion. The table shows over 150,000 clones, with about 75% occurring only once. Sequenced: PBMCs. The receptors come from a woman between 45 and 60 years old in good health and CMV-seropositive. CDR3s include the opening cysteine and the closing phenylalanine or tryptophan. The D gene is left open where the match is weak. Clone size, where shown, is once, few, many, or a class for clones that have expanded.

TRBJ2-2	-	TRBV5-4	-	CASRPSTVNTGELFF	TGTGCCAGCAGACCCTCGACAGTTAACACCGGGGAGCTGTTTTTT
TRBJ1-6	-	TRBV5-4	-	CASSWQGRGESPLHF	TGTGCCAGCAGCTGGCAGGGGCGAGGAGAGTCACCCCTCCACTTT
TRBJ2-7	-	TRBV5-1	few	CACTQGGGYEQYF	TGCGCCTGTACCCAGGGGGGAGGCTACGAGCAGTACTTC
TRBJ2-7	-	TRBV27	-	CASTASRGASIYEQYF	TGTGCCAGCACCGCTTCTCGGGGGGCTAGCATCTACGAGCAGTACTTC
TRBJ1-4	-	TRBV19	few	CASSIFGQSNEKLFF	TGTGCCAGTAGTATTTTTGGGCAGTCCAATGAAAAACTGTTTTTT
TRBJ2-5	-	TRBV5-1	-	CASSFRQGKETQYF	TGCGCCAGCAGCTTTCGGCAGGGAAAAGAGACCCAGTACTTC
TRBJ2-5	TRBD1	TRBV5-4	-	CASSIGQGQQETQYF	TGTGCCAGCAGCATAGGACAGGGTCAGCAAGAGACCCAGTACTTC
TRBJ2-3	-	TRBV7-2	-	CASSYQSQATDTQYF	TGTGCCAGCAGCTACCAATCCCAGGCCACAGATACGCAGTATTTT
TRBJ2-7	TRBD1	TRBV4-1	-	CASSQDVETGAVYEQYF	TGCGCCAGCAGCCAAGATGTGGAGACAGGGGCTGTGTACGAGCAGTACTTC
TRBJ2-7	TRBD1	TRBV5-5	few	CASSTGPGQSYEQYF	TGTGCCAGCAGCACTGGGCCGGGACAGAGCTACGAGCAGTACTTC
TRBJ1-2	TRBD1	TRBV7-9	-	CASTPTGDGYTF	TGTGCCAGCACCCCCACAGGGGATGGCTACACCTTC
TRBJ2-4	-	TRBV5-4	-	CASSLEGGRGAKNIQYF	TGTGCCAGCAGCTTGGAGGGTGGACGGGGGGCCAAAAACATTCAGTACTTC
TRBJ1-1	-	TRBV29-1	-	CSVLRGDTEAFF	TGCAGCGTCCTACGCGGGGATACTGAAGCTTTCTTT
TRBJ1-4	-	TRBV2	few	CASSATDWATNEKLFF	TGTGCCAGCAGTGCTACAGATTGGGCAACTAATGAAAAACTGTTTTTT
TRBJ1-1	-	TRBV5-4	few	CASSQDLQTGTEAFF	TGTGCCAGCAGCCAAGACCTGCAAACGGGCACTGAAGCTTTCTTT
TRBJ1-2	-	TRBV19	-	CASSRTYGYTF	TGTGCCAGTAGTAGGACATATGGCTACACCTTC
TRBJ1-3	-	TRBV6-1	-	CASRNDNSGNTIYF	TGTGCCAGCAGAAACGACAACTCTGGAAACACCATATATTTT
TRBJ2-5	TRBD2	TRBV28	once	CASSSLLTSGGEETQYF	TGTGCCAGCAGTTCCCTCCTGACTAGCGGGGGAGAAGAGACCCAGTACTTC
TRBJ1-1	-	TRBV6-5	-	CAIAGRGLAFF	TGTGCCATCGCGGGCAGGGGATTGGCTTTCTTT
TRBJ2-2	TRBD1	TRBV5-1	-	CASSWGTGDTGELFF	TGCGCCAGCAGCTGGGGGACAGGGGACACCGGGGAGCTGTTTTTT
TRBJ1-2	TRBD1	TRBV5-1	-	CASRVEGTVVGYTF	TGCGCCAGCAGGGTAGAGGGGACAGTGGTCGGCTACACCTTC
TRBJ1-3	TRBD1	TRBV9	once	CASSPRDRDGLDF	TGTGCCAGCAGCCCCCGGGACAGGGATGGGTTGGATTTT
TRBJ2-7	TRBD1	TRBV7-9	once	CASSPGTGNAYEQYF	TGTGCCAGCAGCCCTGGGACAGGTAATGCCTACGAGCAGTACTTC
TRBJ2-7	TRBD1	TRBV7-9	-	CASSLTGVLYEQYF	TGTGCCAGCAGCTTAACAGGGGTTCTCTACGAGCAGTACTTC
TRBJ2-1	-	TRBV29-1	-	CSVENQWDFYNEQFF	TGCAGCGTTGAAAACCAGTGGGACTTCTACAATGAGCAGTTCTTC
TRBJ2-7	TRBD2	TRBV29-1	-	CSVEVPGGASYEQYF	TGCAGCGTTGAAGTTCCGGGAGGGGCTAGCTACGAGCAGTACTTC
TRBJ2-1	TRBD2	TRBV14	-	CASSQDRGTSGWGEQFF	TGTGCCAGCAGCCAAGATCGAGGGACTAGCGGTTGGGGTGAGCAGTTCTTC
TRBJ2-7	-	TRBV5-1	-	CASSLSGTRSSYEQYF	TGCGCCAGCAGCTTATCCGGGACAAGGAGCTCCTACGAGCAGTACTTC
TRBJ1-2	-	TRBV5-1	-	CASSFGQGSIYGYTF	TGCGCCAGCAGTTTCGGGCAGGGGAGTATCTATGGCTACACCTTC
TRBJ2-3	-	TRBV5-1	-	CASTPTAGTDTQYF	TGCGCCAGCACCCCCACAGCGGGCACAGATACGCAGTATTTT
TRBJ2-7	-	TRBV6-6	-	CASSYIGGGSYEQYF	TGTGCCAGCAGTTATATCGGCGGAGGGTCCTACGAGCAGTACTTC
TRBJ2-7	-	TRBV30	-	CAWSVSFGKQYF	TGTGCCTGGAGTGTTTCTTTCGGTAAGCAGTACTTC
TRBJ1-3	-	TRBV18	-	CASSPTFGNTIYF	TGTGCCAGCTCACCGACTTTTGGAAACACCATATATTTT
TRBJ2-1	TRBD2	TRBV6-1	few	CASSEWGAGVNNEQFF	TGTGCCAGCAGTGAATGGGGAGCGGGGGTAAACAATGAGCAGTTCTTC
TRBJ1-1	-	TRBV19	once	CASSRRGNTEAFF	TGTGCCAGTAGCCGTCGGGGGAACACTGAAGCTTTCTTT
TRBJ1-1	-	TRBV29-1	-	CSVEEDYTEAFF	TGCAGCGTTGAAGAGGACTACACTGAAGCTTTCTTT
TRBJ1-2	-	TRBV5-1	-	CASSLDGSGYGYTF	TGCGCCAGCAGCTTGGACGGGTCAGGGTATGGCTACACCTTC
TRBJ2-1	TRBD2	TRBV5-4	-	CASKRDHNEQFF	TGTGCCAGCAAGCGGGACCACAATGAGCAGTTCTTC
TRBJ2-1	-	TRBV7-9	-	CASSLGLGGNEQFF	TGTGCCAGCAGCTTGGGCCTAGGGGGCAATGAGCAGTTCTTC
TRBJ1-1	-	TRBV5-6	-	CASSLQISGSENTEAFF	TGTGCCAGCAGCTTACAAATCTCGGGGTCAGAGAACACTGAAGCTTTCTTT
TRBJ1-5	-	TRBV9	-	CASSVAGGNQPQHF	TGTGCCAGCAGCGTAGCGGGGGGGAATCAGCCCCAGCATTTT
TRBJ2-2	-	TRBV2	few	CASKPGLPTGELFF	TGTGCCAGCAAACCAGGACTCCCTACCGGGGAGCTGTTTTTT
TRBJ1-4	-	TRBV11-1	-	CASSPRENEKLFF	TGTGCCAGCAGCCCCCGGGAAAATGAAAAACTGTTTTTT
TRBJ1-2	-	TRBV11-2	once	CASSPQGRANYGYTF	TGTGCCAGCAGCCCCCAAGGCAGGGCTAACTATGGCTACACCTTC
TRBJ2-2	-	TRBV7-9	many	CASMDGSRGRSGELFF	TGTGCCAGCATGGACGGTTCCCGGGGGAGGTCCGGGGAGCTGTTTTTT
TRBJ2-1	-	TRBV5-1	-	CASSLQGSYNEQFF	TGCGCCAGCAGCTTACAGGGATCCTACAATGAGCAGTTCTTC
TRBJ1-1	TRBD1	TRBV5-1	-	CASSLAAGGNGNGTEAFF	TGCGCCAGCAGCTTGGCCGCAGGGGGAAACGGGAACGGCACTGAAGCTTTCTTT
TRBJ1-1	-	TRBV19	-	CASSIGQGSTEAFF	TGTGCCAGTAGTATCGGGCAGGGGTCCACTGAAGCTTTCTTT
TRBJ2-2	-	TRBV6-4	-	CASRRQGYTGELFF	TGTGCCAGCAGAAGGCAGGGGTACACCGGGGAGCTGTTTTTT
TRBJ1-2	-	TRBV6-5	-	CASSSTQGWQHGYTF	TGTGCCAGCAGTTCCACGCAGGGTTGGCAACATGGCTACACCTTC
TRBJ1-1	-	TRBV11-1	once	CASSLRRGMNTEAFF	TGTGCCAGCAGCTTACGTCGGGGAATGAACACTGAAGCTTTCTTT
TRBJ2-2	-	TRBV19	-	CASSISRVGTGELFF	TGTGCCAGTAGTATATCCAGGGTGGGGACCGGGGAGCTGTTTTTT